This T cell receptor beta chain was documented in a study of beta chain features in type 1 diabetes. This CDR3 has 15 residues. In germline, CDR1 is SGHRS, CDR2 YFSETQ. V shed 5 bases, J shed 2 bases, and the junction held 9 bases outside the gene matches. Sequencing targeted expressed TCRB transcripts, as all isolated RNA had been reverse transcribed. Method: immunoSEQ multiplex PCR; TCRdb's copy keeps in-frame clones and lacks some. The table includes a few hundred thousand clones, around 13% detected once. Only a few counts were recorded for this clone. The sample taken for sequencing was naive CD4+ T cells from blood. V and J are TRBV5-1 and TRBJ2-7; 8 bases fit TRBD1. The sequence was obtained from a man aged 25 to 40 in good health. CDR3 in DNA: TGCGCCAGCAGTCCTAGGACAGGGAATACCTACGAGCAGTACTTC. Translating gives CASSPRTGNTYEQYF.